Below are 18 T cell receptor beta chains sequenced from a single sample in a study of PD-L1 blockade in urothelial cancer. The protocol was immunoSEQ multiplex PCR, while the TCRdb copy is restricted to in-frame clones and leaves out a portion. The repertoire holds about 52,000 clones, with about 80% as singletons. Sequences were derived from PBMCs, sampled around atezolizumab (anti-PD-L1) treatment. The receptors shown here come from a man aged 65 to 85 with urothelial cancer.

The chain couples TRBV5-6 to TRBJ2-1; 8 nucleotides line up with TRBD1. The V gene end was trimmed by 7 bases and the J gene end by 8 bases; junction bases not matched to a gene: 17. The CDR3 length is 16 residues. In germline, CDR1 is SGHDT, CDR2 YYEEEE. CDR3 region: CASSPRPDRVFDEQFF. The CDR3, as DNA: TGTGCCAGCTCCCCCCGACCGGACAGGGTGTTCGATGAGCAGTTCTTC.

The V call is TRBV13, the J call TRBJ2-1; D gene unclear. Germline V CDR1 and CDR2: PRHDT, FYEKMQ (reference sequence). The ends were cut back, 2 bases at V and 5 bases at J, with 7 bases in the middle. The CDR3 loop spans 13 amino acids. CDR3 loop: CASSLPSHNEQFF. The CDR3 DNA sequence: TGTGCCAGCAGCTTACCGAGTCACAATGAGCAGTTCTTC.

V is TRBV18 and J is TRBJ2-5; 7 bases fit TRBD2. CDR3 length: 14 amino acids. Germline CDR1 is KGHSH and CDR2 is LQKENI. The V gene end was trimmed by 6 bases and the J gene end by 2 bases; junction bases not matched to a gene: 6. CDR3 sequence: CASSSGSGQETQYF. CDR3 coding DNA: TGTGCCAGCTCTTCCGGTAGCGGGCAAGAGACCCAGTACTTC.

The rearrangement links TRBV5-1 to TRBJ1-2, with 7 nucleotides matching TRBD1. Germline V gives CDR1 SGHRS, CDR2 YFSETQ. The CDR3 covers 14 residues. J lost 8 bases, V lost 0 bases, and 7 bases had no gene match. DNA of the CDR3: TGCGCCAGCAGCTTGGAGGTGACAGGGAGCGGCTACACCTTC. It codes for CASSLEVTGSGYTF.

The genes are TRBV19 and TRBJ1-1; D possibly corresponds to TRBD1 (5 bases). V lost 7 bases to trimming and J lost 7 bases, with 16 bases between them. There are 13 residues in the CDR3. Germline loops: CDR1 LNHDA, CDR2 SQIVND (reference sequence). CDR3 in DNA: TGTGCCAGTACCTCAGGAGGGGCAGGTGAAGCTTTCTTT. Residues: CASTSGGAGEAFF.

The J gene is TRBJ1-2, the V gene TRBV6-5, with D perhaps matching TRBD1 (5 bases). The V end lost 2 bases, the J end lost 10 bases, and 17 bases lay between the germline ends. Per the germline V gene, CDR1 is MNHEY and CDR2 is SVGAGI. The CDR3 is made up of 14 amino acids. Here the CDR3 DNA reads TGTGCCAGCAGTTACCGTCGCGACAGCCTACACTACACCTTC. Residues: CASSYRRDSLHYTF.

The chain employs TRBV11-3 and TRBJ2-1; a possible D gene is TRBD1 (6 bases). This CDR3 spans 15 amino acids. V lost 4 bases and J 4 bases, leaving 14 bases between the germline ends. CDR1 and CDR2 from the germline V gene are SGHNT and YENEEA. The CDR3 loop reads CASSSQGNPYNEQFF. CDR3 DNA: TGTGCCAGCAGCTCCCAGGGGAACCCTTACAATGAGCAGTTCTTC. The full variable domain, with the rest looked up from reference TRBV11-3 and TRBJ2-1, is EAGVVQSPRYKIIEKKQPVAFWCNPISGHNTLYWYLQNLGQGPELLIRYENEEAVDDSQLPKDRFSAERLKGVDSTLKIQPAELGDSAVYLCASSSQGNPYNEQFFGPGTRLTVL.

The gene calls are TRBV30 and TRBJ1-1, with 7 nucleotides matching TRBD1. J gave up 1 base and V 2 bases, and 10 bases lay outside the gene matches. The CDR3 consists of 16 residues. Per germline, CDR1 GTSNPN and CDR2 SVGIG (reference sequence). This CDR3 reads CAWSLRQGVRNTEAFF. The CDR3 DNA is TGTGCCTGGAGTTTGAGACAGGGCGTTCGGAACACTGAAGCTTTCTTT.

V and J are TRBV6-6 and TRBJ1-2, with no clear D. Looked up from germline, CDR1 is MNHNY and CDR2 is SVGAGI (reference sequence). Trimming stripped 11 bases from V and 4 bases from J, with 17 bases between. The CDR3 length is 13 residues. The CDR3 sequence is CAHSPDGFYGYTF. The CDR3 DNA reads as TGTGCCCATAGCCCAGACGGGTTCTATGGCTACACCTTC.

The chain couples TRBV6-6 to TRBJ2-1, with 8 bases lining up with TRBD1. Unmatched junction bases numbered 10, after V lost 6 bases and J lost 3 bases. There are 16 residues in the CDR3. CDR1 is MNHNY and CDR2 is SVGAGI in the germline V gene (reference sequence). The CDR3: CASSSRVGQGYNEQFF. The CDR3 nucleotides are TGTGCCAGCAGCTCACGGGTTGGACAGGGCTACAATGAGCAGTTCTTC.

The CDR3: CASSLRPSTSGNHYNEQFF. CDR3 nucleotides: TGTGCCAGCAGCCTCCGCCCTAGCACTAGCGGGAACCATTACAATGAGCAGTTCTTC. The chain couples TRBV7-2 to TRBJ2-1, with TRBD2 identical over 10 bases. The junction had 17 bases not matched to a gene; V was cut back by 5 bases and J by 4 bases. The length of the CDR3 is 19 residues. Germline CDR1 reads SGHTA; CDR2 reads FQGNSA. The full variable domain, with the rest looked up from reference TRBV7-2 and TRBJ2-1, is GAGVSQSPSNKVTEKGKDVELRCDPISGHTALYWYRQSLGQGLEFLIYFQGNSAPDKSGLPSDRFSAERTGGSVSTLTIQRTQQEDSAVYLCASSLRPSTSGNHYNEQFFGPGTRLTVL.

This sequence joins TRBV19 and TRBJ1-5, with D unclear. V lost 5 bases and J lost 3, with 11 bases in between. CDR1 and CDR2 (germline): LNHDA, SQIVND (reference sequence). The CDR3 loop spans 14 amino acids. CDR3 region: CASSPLQVNQPQHF. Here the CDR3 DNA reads TGTGCCAGTAGTCCTCTCCAGGTCAATCAGCCCCAGCATTTT. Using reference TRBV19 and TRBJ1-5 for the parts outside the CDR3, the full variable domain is DGGITQSPKYLFRKEGQNVTLSCEQNLNHDAMYWYRQDPGQGLRLIYYSQIVNDFQKGDIAEGYSVSREKKESFPLTVTSAQKNPTAFYLCASSPLQVNQPQHFGDGTRLSIL.

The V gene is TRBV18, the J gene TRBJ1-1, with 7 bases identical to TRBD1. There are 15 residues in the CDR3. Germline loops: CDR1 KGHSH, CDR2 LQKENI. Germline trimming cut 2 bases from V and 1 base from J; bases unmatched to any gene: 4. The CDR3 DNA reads TGTGCCAGCTCACCAACAGGGGCTGGGAACACTGAAGCTTTCTTT. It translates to CASSPTGAGNTEAFF.

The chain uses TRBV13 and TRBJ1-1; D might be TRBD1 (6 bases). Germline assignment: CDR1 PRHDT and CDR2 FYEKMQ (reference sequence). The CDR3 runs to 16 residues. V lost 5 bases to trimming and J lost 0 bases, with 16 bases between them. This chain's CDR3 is CASSTYDRTMNTEAFF. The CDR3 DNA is TGTGCCAGCAGCACCTATGACAGGACGATGAACACTGAAGCTTTCTTT.

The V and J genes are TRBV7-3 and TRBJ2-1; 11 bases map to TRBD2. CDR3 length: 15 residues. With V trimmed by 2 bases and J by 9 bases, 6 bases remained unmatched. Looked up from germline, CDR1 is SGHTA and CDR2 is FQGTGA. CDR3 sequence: CASSLGSGGAGEQFF. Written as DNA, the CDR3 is TGTGCCAGCAGCTTAGGTAGCGGGGGGGCGGGTGAGCAGTTCTTC.

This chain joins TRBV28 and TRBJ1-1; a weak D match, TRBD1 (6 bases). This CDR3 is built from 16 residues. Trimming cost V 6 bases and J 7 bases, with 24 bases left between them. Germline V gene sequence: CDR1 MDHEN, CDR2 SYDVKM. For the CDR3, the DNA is TGTGCCAGCAGGACGCGGGGGCGAGGTTCGTTAGTTGAAGCTTTCTTT. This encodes CASRTRGRGSLVEAFF.

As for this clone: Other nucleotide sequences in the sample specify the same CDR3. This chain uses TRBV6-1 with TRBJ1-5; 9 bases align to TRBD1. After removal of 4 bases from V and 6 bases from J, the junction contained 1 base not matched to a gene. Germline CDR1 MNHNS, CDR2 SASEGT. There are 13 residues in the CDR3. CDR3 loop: CASSGQGGQPQHF. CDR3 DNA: TGTGCCAGCAGTGGACAGGGGGGTCAGCCCCAGCATTTT.

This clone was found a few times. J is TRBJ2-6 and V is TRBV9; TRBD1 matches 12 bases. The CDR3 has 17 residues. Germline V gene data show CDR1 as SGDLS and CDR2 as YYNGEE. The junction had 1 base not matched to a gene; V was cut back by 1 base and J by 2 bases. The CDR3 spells CASSVWDRGPGANVLTF. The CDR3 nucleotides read TGTGCCAGCAGCGTATGGGACAGGGGGCCTGGGGCCAACGTCCTGACTTTC.